The 9 T cell receptor beta chains presented below share a single source sample, sequenced in a study of cytomegalovirus exposure and HLA in healthy donors (dated by TCRdb to the late 2010s). Libraries were built with the immunoSEQ multiplex PCR assay. The multiplex PCR relied on a mix of 60 forward primers for TCR Vbeta segments and 13 reverse primers for TCR Jbeta segments. The clones in this table, taken by TCRdb from immuneACCESS, are in-frame only. Not every clone is retained; where verified, under half of the shortfall comes from an unresolved V gene, and the cause of the rest is unknown. This specimen's table enumerates some 39,000 clones. The biggest ten clones account for around 3.8% of the sample. Sequencing was performed on PBMCs. These receptors were obtained from a male donor in good health and CMV-seronegative.

CDR3 bases: TGTGCCAGCAGCCAAGACAGGACAGGGACCTATGGCTACACCTTC. Its protein product is CASSQDRTGTYGYTF. The chain recombines TRBV14 with TRBJ1-2, with 8 bases fitting TRBD1. Germline V gives CDR1 SGHDN, CDR2 FVKESK. The CDR3 consists of 15 residues. V lost 0 bases to trimming and J lost 4 bases; unmatched junction nucleotides: 4.

The chain links TRBV29-1 to TRBJ2-1, with TRBD1 as a possible D gene (9 bases). Per germline, CDR1 SQVTM and CDR2 ANQGSEA. The ends were cut back, 7 bases at V and 0 bases at J, with 19 bases in the middle. This CDR3 is built from 16 residues. CDR3 DNA: TGCAGCGCCGCCGGGACAGGGACTAGCTCCTACAATGAGCAGTTCTTC. This encodes CSAAGTGTSSYNEQFF.

The chain combines TRBV6-1 with TRBJ2-3; no clear D. Germline V gene lookup returns CDR1 MNHNS and CDR2 SASEGT. The CDR3 spans 13 residues. V was pared by 4 bases and J by 5 bases, with 10 bases between. The CDR3, as DNA: TGTGCCAGCAGTGCCGGGTTAAGAGATACGCAGTATTTT. It specifies CASSAGLRDTQYF.

The CDR3 here is CASSFGRGWGLFNYGYTF. The CDR3 DNA sequence: TGCGCCAGCAGTTTCGGCCGGGGGTGGGGTCTTTTCAACTATGGCTACACCTTC. The chain recombines TRBV5-1 with TRBJ1-2; maybe TRBD1 (5 bases). CDR1 is SGHRS, CDR2 YFSETQ, per germline. Deletions cut 5 bases from V and 2 bases from J, with 25 bases between. The CDR3 is made up of 18 amino acids. The complete variable domain, with remaining parts taken from reference TRBV5-1 and TRBJ1-2, reads KAGVTQTPRYLIKTRGQQVTLSCSPISGHRSVSWYQQTPGQGLQFLFEYFSETQRNKGNFPGRFSGRQFSNSRSEMNVSTLELGDSALYLCASSFGRGWGLFNYGYTFGSGTRLTVV.

CDR3 amino acids: CASSRTPGSSPLDTQYF. The CDR3 coding sequence is TGTGCCAGCAGTAGAACACCGGGATCTTCTCCCTTGGATACGCAGTATTTT. This chain connects TRBV27 to TRBJ2-3, with D perhaps TRBD2 (5 bases). The V gene lost 5 bases and the J gene lost 6 bases, with 24 bases spanning the gap. CDR1 MNHEY and CDR2 SMNVEV come from the germline V gene (reference sequence). The CDR3 length is 17 residues.

The chain carries TRBV6-1 and TRBJ1-1; no definite D call. CDR3 length equals 12 residues. Trimming cost V 3 bases and J 0 bases, with 2 bases left between them. Germline V gene lookup returns CDR1 MNHNS and CDR2 SASEGT. CDR3 coding DNA: TGTGCCAGCAGTGACTTGAACACTGAAGCTTTCTTT. Protein sequence: CASSDLNTEAFF.

The chain combines TRBV7-2 with TRBJ2-7; D is ambiguous. From germline, CDR1 is SGHTA and CDR2 FQGNSA. V lost 5 bases and J lost 7, with 12 bases in between. The CDR3 runs 12 residues. In nucleotides, the CDR3 is TGTGCCAGCAGCGCCGAGGCCCCGGAGCAGTACTTC. Protein product: CASSAEAPEQYF.

The rearrangement joins TRBV7-9 to TRBJ1-1; no reliable D call. The CDR3 contains 14 residues. Trimming removed 0 bases at V and 0 bases at J, with 5 bases between. Germline loops: CDR1 SEHNR, CDR2 FQNEAQ (reference sequence). The CDR3 DNA sequence: TGTGCCAGCAGCTTAGCGCCAGTGAACACTGAAGCTTTCTTT. Protein sequence: CASSLAPVNTEAFF.

The chain links TRBV18 to TRBJ2-5; maybe TRBD1 (5 bases). CDR3 size: 16 residues. Germline-derived CDR1 and CDR2 are KGHSH and LQKENI. The V gene lost 4 bases and the J gene lost 7 bases, with 22 bases spanning the gap. In nucleotides, the CDR3 is TGTGCCAGCTCACAACTCGACAGTGGGTATAGGTTGACCCAGTACTTC. Translated: CASSQLDSGYRLTQYF.